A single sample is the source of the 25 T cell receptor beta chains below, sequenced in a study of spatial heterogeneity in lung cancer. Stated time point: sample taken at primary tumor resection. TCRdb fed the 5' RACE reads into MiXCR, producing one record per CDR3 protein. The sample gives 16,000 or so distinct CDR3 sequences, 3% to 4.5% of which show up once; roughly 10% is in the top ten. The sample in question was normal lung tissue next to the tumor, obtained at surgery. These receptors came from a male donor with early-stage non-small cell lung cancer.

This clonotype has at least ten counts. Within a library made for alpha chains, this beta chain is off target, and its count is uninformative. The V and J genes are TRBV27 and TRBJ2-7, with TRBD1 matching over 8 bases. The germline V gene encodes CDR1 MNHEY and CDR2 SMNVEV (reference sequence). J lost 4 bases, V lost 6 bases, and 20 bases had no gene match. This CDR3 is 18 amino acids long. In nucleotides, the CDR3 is TGTGCCAGCAGCCTAAAGCCAAGTGGACAGGGTGAGCAATACGAGCAGTACTTC. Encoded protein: CASSLKPSGQGEQYEQYF.

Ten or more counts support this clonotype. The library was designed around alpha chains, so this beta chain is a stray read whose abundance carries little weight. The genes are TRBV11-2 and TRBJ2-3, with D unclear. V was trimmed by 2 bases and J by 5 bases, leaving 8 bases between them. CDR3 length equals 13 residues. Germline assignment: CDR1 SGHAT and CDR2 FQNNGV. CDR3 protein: CASSLYAGDTQYF. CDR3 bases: TGTGCCAGCAGCTTATATGCTGGAGATACGCAGTATTTT.

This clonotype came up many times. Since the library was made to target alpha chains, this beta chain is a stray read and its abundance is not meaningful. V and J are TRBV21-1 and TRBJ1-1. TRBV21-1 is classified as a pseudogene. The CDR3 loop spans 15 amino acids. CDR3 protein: CASSKMGIRHTEAFF. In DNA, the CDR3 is TGTGCCAGCAGCAAAATGGGTATCCGGCACACTGAAGCTTTCTTT.

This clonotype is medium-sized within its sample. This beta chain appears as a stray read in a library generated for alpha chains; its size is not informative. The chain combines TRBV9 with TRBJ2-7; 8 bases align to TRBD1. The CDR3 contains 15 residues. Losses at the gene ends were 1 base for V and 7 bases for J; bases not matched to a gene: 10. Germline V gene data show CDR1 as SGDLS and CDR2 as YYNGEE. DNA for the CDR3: TGTGCCAGCAGCGTAACCCAAGGACAGGGTCAAGAGCAGTACTTC. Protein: CASSVTQGQGQEQYF.

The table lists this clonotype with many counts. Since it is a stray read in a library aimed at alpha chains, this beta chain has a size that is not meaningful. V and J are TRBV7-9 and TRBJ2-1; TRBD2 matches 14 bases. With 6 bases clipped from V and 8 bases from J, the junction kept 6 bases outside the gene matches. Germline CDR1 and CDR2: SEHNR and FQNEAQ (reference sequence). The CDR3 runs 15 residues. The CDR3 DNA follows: TGTGCCAGCAGTCCCGGGACTAGCGGGAGTGATGAGCAGTTCTTC. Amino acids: CASSPGTSGSDEQFF.

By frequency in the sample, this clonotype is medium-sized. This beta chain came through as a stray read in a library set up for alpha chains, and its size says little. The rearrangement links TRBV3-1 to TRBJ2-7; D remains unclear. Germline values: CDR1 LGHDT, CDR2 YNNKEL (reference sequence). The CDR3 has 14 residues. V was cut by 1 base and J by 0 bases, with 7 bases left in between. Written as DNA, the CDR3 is TGTGCCAGCAGCCAAGTTAGGGCCTCCTACGAGCAGTACTTC. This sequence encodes CASSQVRASYEQYF.

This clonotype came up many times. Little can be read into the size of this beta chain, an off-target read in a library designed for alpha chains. CDR3: CASSPGLAGGYQQETQYF. CDR3 nucleotides: TGTGCCAGCAGCCCCGGACTAGCGGGAGGGTATCAACAGGAGACCCAGTACTTC. The chain recombines TRBV28 with TRBJ2-5, with TRBD2 matching over 15 bases. Germline V gives CDR1 MDHEN, CDR2 SYDVKM. The ends lost 6 bases at V and 5 bases at J; junction bases unmatched: 13. The CDR3 has 18 residues.

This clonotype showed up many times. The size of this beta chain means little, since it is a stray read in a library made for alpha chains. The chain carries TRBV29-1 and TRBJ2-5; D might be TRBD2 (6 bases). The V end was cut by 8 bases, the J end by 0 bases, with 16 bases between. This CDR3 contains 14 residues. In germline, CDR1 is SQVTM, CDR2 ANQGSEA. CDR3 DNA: TGCAGCTCTATCGGGAGCGTGAACCAAGAGACCCAGTACTTC. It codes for CSSIGSVNQETQYF.

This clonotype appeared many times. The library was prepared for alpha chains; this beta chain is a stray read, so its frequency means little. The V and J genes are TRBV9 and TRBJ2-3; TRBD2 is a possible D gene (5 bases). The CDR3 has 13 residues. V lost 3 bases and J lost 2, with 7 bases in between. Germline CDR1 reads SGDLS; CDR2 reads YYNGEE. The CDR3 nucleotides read TGTGCCAGCAGCGCGACTAACACAGATACGCAGTATTTT. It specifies CASSATNTDTQYF.

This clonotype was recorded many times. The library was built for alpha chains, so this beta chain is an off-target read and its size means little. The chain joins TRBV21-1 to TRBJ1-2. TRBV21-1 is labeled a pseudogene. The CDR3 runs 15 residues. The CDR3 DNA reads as TGTGCCAGCAGCAAATCCCAGCAAGCTAACTATGGCTACACCTTC. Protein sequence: CASSKSQQANYGYTF.

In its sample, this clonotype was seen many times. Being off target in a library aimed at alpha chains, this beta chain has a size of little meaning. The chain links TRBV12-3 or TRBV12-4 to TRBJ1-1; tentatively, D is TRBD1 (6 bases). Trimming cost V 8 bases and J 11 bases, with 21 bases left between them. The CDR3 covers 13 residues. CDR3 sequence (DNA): TGTGCCAGCTTCGGAAAATCAAAAGGGGGGGCTTTCTTT. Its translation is CASFGKSKGGAFF.

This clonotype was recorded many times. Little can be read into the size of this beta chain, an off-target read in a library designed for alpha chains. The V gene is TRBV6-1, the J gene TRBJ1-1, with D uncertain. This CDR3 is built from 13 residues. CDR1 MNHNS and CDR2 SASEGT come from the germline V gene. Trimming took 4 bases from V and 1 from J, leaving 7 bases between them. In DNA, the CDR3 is TGTGCCAGCAGTGCCTCCAAGAACACTGAAGCTTTCTTT. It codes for CASSASKNTEAFF.

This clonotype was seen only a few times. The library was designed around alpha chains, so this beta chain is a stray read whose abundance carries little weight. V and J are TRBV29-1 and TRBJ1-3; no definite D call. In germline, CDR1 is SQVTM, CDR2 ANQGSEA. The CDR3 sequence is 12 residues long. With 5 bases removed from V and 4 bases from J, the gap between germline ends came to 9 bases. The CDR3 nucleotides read TGCAGCGTTCTAGGACGGGGAAACACCATATATTTT. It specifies CSVLGRGNTIYF.

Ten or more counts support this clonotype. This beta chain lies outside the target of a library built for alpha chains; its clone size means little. The CDR3 DNA reads as TGTGCCAGCAGCTTACCCGGACAGGGGGCGGGCGGCTACACCTTC. Encoded protein: CASSLPGQGAGGYTF. The chain uses TRBV7-9 and TRBJ1-2; 11 nucleotides agree with TRBD1. CDR3 length: 15 residues. Germline V gene data show CDR1 as SEHNR and CDR2 as FQNEAQ (reference sequence). Trimming at V came to 2 bases and at J to 8 bases, leaving 7 bases not matched to a gene.

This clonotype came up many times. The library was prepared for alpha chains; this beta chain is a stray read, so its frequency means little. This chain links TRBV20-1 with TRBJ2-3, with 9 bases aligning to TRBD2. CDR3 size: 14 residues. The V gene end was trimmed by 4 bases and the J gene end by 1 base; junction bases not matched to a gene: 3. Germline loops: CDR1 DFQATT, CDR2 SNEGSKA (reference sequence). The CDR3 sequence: CSANSGRGTDTQYF. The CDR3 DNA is TGCAGTGCTAATAGCGGGAGAGGCACAGATACGCAGTATTTT.

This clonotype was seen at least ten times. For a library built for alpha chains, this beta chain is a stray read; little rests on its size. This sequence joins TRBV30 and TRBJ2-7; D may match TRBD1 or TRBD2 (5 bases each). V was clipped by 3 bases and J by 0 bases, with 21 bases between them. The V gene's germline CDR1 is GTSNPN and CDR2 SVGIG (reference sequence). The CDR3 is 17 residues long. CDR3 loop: CAWRGTMGQASSYEQYF. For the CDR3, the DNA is TGTGCCTGGAGAGGGACGATGGGGCAGGCAAGCTCCTACGAGCAGTACTTC.

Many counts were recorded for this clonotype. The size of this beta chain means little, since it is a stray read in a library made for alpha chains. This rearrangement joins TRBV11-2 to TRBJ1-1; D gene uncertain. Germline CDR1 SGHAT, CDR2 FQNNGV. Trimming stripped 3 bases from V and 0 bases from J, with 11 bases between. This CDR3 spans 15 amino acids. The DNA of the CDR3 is TGTGCCAGCAGCTTGCTTAGCGTTATGAACACTGAAGCTTTCTTT. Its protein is CASSLLSVMNTEAFF.

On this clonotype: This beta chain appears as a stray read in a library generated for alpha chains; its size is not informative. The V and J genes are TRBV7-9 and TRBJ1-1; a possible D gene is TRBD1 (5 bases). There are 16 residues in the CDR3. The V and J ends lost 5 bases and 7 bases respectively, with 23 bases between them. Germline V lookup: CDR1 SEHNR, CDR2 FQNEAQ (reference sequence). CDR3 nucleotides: TGTGCCAGCAGCCACCCGGGGCCCCGGGGAAATTTTGAAGCTTTCTTT. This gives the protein CASSHPGPRGNFEAFF.

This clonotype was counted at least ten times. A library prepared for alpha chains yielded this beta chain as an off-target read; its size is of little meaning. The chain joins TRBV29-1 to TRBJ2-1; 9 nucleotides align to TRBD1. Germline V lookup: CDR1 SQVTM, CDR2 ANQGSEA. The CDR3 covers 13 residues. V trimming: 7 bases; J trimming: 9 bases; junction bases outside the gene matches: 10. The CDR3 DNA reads TGCAGCGGTGGGACAGGGACAGGTGGTGAGCAGTTCTTC. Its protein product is CSGGTGTGGEQFF.

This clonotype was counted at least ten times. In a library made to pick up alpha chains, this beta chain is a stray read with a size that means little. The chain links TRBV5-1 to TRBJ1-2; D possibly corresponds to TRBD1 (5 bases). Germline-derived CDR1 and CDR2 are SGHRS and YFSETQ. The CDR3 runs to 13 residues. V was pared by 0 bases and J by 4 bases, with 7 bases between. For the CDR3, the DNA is TGCGCCAGCAGCTTGGGAGACAGCTATGGCTACACCTTC. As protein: CASSLGDSYGYTF. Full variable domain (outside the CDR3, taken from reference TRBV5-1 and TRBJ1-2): KAGVTQTPRYLIKTRGQQVTLSCSPISGHRSVSWYQQTPGQGLQFLFEYFSETQRNKGNFPGRFSGRQFSNSRSEMNVSTLELGDSALYLCASSLGDSYGYTFGSGTRLTVV.

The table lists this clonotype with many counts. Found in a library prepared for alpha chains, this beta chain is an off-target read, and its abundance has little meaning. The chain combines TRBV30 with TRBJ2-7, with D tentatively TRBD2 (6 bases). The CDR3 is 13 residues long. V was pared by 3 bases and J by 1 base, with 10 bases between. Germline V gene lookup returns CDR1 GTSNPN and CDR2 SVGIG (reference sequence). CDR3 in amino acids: CAWSPGVSYEQYF. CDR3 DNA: TGTGCCTGGAGCCCGGGAGTGTCCTACGAGCAGTACTTC. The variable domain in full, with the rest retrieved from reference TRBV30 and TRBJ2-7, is SQTIHQWPATLVQPVGSPLSLECTVEGTSNPNLYWYRQAAGRGLQLLFYSVGIGQISSEVPQNLSASRPQDRQFILSSKKLLLSDSGFYLCAWSPGVSYEQYFGPGTRLTVT.

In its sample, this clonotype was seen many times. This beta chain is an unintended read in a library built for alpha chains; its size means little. The CDR3 protein is CASGSSGANVLTF. CDR3 sequence (DNA): TGTGCCTCCGGGAGCTCTGGGGCCAACGTCCTGACTTTC. The gene calls are TRBV6-2 or TRBV6-3 and TRBJ2-6; D may be TRBD2 (6 bases). The germline CDR1 and CDR2 sequences are MNHEY and SVGEGT. Trimming removed 11 bases from V and 0 bases from J, with 8 bases in between. This CDR3 has 13 residues.

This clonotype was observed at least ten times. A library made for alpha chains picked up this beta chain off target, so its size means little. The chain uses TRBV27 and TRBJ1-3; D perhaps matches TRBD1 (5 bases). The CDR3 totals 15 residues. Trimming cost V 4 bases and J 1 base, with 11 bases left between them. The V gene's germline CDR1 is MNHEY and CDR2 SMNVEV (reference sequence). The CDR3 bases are TGTGCCAGCAGTTCACGGGGCATGTCTGGAAACACCATATATTTT. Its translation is CASSSRGMSGNTIYF.

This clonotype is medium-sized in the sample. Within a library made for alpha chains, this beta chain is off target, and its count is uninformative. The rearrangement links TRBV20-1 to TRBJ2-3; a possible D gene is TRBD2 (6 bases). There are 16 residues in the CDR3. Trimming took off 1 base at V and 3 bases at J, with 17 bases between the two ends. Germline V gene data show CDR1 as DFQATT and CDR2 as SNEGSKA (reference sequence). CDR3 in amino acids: CSARGIQERATDTQYF. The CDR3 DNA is TGCAGTGCTAGAGGAATCCAGGAGCGGGCTACAGATACGCAGTATTTT.

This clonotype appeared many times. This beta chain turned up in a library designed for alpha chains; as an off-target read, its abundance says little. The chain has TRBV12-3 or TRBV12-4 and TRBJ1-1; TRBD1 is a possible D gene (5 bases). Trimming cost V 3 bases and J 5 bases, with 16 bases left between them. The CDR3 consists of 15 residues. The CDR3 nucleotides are TGTGCCAGCAGTTTTTCCCTGCAGGGCTGGACTGAAGCTTTCTTT. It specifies CASSFSLQGWTEAFF.